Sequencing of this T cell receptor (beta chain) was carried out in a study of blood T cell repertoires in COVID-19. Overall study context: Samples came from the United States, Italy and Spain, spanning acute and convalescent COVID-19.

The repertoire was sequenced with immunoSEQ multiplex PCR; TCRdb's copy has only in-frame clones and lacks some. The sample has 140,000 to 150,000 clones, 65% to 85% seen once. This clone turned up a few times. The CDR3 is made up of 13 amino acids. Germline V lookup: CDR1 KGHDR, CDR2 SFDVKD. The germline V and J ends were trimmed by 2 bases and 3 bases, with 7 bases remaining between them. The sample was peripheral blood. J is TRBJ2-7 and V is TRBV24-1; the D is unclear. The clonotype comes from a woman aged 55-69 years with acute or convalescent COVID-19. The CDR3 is CATSDSVSYEQYF. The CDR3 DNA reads TGTGCCACCAGTGATTCGGTGAGCTACGAGCAGTACTTC.